The 24 T cell receptor beta chains given below trace back to one sample, sequenced in a study of cytomegalovirus exposure and HLA in healthy donors. The study ran its PCR with 60 Vbeta and 13 Jbeta primers. Assay: immunoSEQ multiplex PCR; the TCRdb copy retains only in-frame clones and omits some. The data contain 200,000 to 250,000 clones, 70% to 80% of them singletons. Sequencing was done on a sample of PBMCs. The receptors derive from a male donor in good health and CMV-seronegative.

This rearrangement joins TRBV6-1 to TRBJ2-3; 9 nucleotides align to TRBD2. Looked up from germline, CDR1 is MNHNS and CDR2 is SASEGT. The CDR3 length is 13 residues. J gave up 5 bases and V 6 bases, and 3 bases lay outside the gene matches. The CDR3 DNA reads TGTGCCAGCAGCCTAGCGGGGATAGATACGCAGTATTTT. This translates into CASSLAGIDTQYF.

DNA of the CDR3: TGTGCCAGCAGCTTAGATGGGACTAGCGGGCGCACCGGGGAGCTGTTTTTT. This codes for CASSLDGTSGRTGELFF. This chain connects TRBV7-2 to TRBJ2-2; 12 nucleotides line up with TRBD2. The CDR3 is 17 residues long. The ends lost 1 base at V and 4 bases at J; junction bases unmatched: 4. CDR1 is SGHTA, CDR2 FQGNSA, per germline. The full variable domain, in which reference TRBV7-2 and TRBJ2-2 provide the parts outside the CDR3, is GAGVSQSPSNKVTEKGKDVELRCDPISGHTALYWYRQSLGQGLEFLIYFQGNSAPDKSGLPSDRFSAERTGGSVSTLTIQRTQQEDSAVYLCASSLDGTSGRTGELFFGEGSRLTVL.

This clone was observed a single time. V is TRBV6-1 and J is TRBJ2-5, with 7 bases fitting TRBD1. Germline trimming cut 8 bases from V and 0 bases from J; bases unmatched to any gene: 9. This CDR3 is 15 amino acids long. Germline values: CDR1 MNHNS, CDR2 SASEGT. CDR3 loop: CASARTGQYQETQYF. The CDR3 DNA reads as TGTGCCAGCGCGCGGACAGGACAGTACCAAGAGACCCAGTACTTC.

V and J are TRBV15 and TRBJ2-2; D is possibly TRBD1 (5 bases). The germline gives CDR1 LNHNV, CDR2 YYDKDF (reference sequence). The CDR3 runs 15 residues. Trimming removed 1 base from V and 6 bases from J, with 12 bases in between. The CDR3 region has the DNA TGTGCCACCAGCAGAGGGGGCAGGGATGCCGGGGAGCTGTTTTTT. Amino acids: CATSRGGRDAGELFF.

The chain combines TRBV2 with TRBJ1-2, with 7 bases aligning to TRBD1. CDR3 size: 17 residues. V lost 5 bases, J lost 1 base, and 13 bases stayed unmatched. The germline V gene has CDR1 SNHLY and CDR2 FYNNEI. The CDR3 coding sequence is TGTGCCAGCAGTCTTGACAGGGCCGAACTTTATAACTATGGCTACACCTTC. It yields the protein CASSLDRAELYNYGYTF.

The chain uses TRBV7-9 and TRBJ1-1; D unclear. CDR1 and CDR2 from the germline V gene are SEHNR and FQNEAQ (reference sequence). V lost 1 base and J lost 2, with 8 bases in between. The CDR3 has 14 amino acids. The CDR3 loop reads CASSLVRENTEAFF. The CDR3 DNA sequence: TGTGCCAGCAGCTTAGTGAGGGAAAACACTGAAGCTTTCTTT. Drawing the rest from reference TRBV7-9 and TRBJ1-1, the complete variable domain is DTGVSQNPRHKITKRGQNVTFRCDPISEHNRLYWYRQTLGQGPEFLTYFQNEAQLEKSRLLSDRFSAERPKGSFSTLEIQRTEQGDSAMYLCASSLVRENTEAFFGQGTRLTVV.

V and J are TRBV28 and TRBJ2-7; D is possibly TRBD2 (6 bases). This CDR3 spans 15 amino acids. V lost 8 bases and J lost 1, with 18 bases in between. Germline CDR1 is MDHEN and CDR2 is SYDVKM. CDR3 loop: CASRGVGRRSYEQYF. The CDR3 DNA is TGTGCCAGCCGCGGGGTGGGGCGGAGGTCCTACGAGCAGTACTTC.

CDR3 nucleotides: TGTGCCAGCAGTTACGACGACAGCAGGGACTACAATGAGCAGTTCTTC. It yields the protein CASSYDDSRDYNEQFF. J is TRBJ2-1 and V is TRBV6-5; possibly TRBD1 for D (5 bases). Germline V gene sequence: CDR1 MNHEY, CDR2 SVGAGI. The CDR3 has 16 residues. Trimming pared 2 bases from V and 3 bases from J, leaving 14 bases between.

This clone was detected once. The gene calls are TRBV7-9 and TRBJ2-3; a weak D match, TRBD1 (6 bases). CDR1 and CDR2 from the germline V gene are SEHNR and FQNEAQ (reference sequence). The germline V and J ends were trimmed by 0 bases and 2 bases, with 12 bases remaining between them. CDR3 length: 16 amino acids. The CDR3 here is CASSLAGGQNTDTQYF. The CDR3 DNA reads as TGTGCCAGCAGCTTAGCGGGTGGACAGAACACAGATACGCAGTATTTT.

With respect to this clone: Other DNA sequences of this sample code for an identical CDR3. The V call is TRBV19, the J call TRBJ2-7; TRBD1 aligns across 7 bases. The V gene end was trimmed by 1 base and the J gene end by 2 bases; junction bases not matched to a gene: 2. Germline CDR1 reads LNHDA; CDR2 reads SQIVND (reference sequence). The CDR3 sequence is 14 residues long. CDR3 protein: CASSIGTGAYEQYF. CDR3 bases: TGTGCCAGTAGTATAGGGACAGGAGCCTACGAGCAGTACTTC.

The chain combines TRBV19 with TRBJ2-1; TRBD2 might be the D (6 bases). CDR1 LNHDA and CDR2 SQIVND come from the germline V gene (reference sequence). The V end was cut by 5 bases, the J end by 4 bases, with 18 bases between. CDR3 size: 16 residues. The CDR3 here is CASSPRGAGFYNEQFF. CDR3 nucleotides: TGTGCCAGTAGTCCCCGCGGGGCGGGATTTTACAATGAGCAGTTCTTC.

This chain links TRBV5-1 with TRBJ2-6; 8 positions match TRBD1. Per the germline V gene, CDR1 is SGHRS and CDR2 is YFSETQ. The length of the CDR3 is 16 residues. The junction had 5 bases not matched to a gene; V was cut back by 4 bases and J by 2 bases. In nucleotides, the CDR3 is TGCGCCAGCAGCCCTCCAGGGGGCACTGGGGCCAACGTCCTGACTTTC. Protein product: CASSPPGGTGANVLTF. Together with reference TRBV5-1 and TRBJ2-6, the CDR3 gives the full variable domain: KAGVTQTPRYLIKTRGQQVTLSCSPISGHRSVSWYQQTPGQGLQFLFEYFSETQRNKGNFPGRFSGRQFSNSRSEMNVSTLELGDSALYLCASSPPGGTGANVLTFGAGSRLTVL.

V is TRBV28 and J is TRBJ2-2, with D maybe TRBD1 (5 bases). The CDR3 is made up of 16 amino acids. V was shortened by 1 base and J by 0 bases, with 9 bases between the two germline ends. The germline V gene encodes CDR1 MDHEN and CDR2 SYDVKM. The DNA for the CDR3 is TGTGCCAGCAGTTTATATGGGGCCGCGAACACCGGGGAGCTGTTTTTT. Protein: CASSLYGAANTGELFF. The entire variable domain, with the rest obtained from reference TRBV28 and TRBJ2-2, is as follows: DVKVTQSSRYLVKRTGEKVFLECVQDMDHENMFWYRQDPGLGLRLIYFSYDVKMKEKGDIPEGYSVSREKKERFSLILESASTNQTSMYLCASSLYGAANTGELFFGEGSRLTVL.

This clone has more than one count but fewer than ten. This chain uses TRBV5-1 with TRBJ1-2; TRBD1 agrees at 7 bases. The J segment lost 3 bases and the V segment lost 2 bases, leaving 19 bases of the junction unmatched. CDR1 and CDR2 from the germline V gene are SGHRS and YFSETQ. The CDR3 length is 19 residues. As DNA, the CDR3 is TGCGCCAGCAGCTTCATAGACACAGGGGTATCCCGCATAGACTATGGCTACACCTTC. This encodes CASSFIDTGVSRIDYGYTF.

The chain employs TRBV5-1 and TRBJ2-2; TRBD2 matches 8 bases. This CDR3 spans 17 amino acids. After removal of 4 bases from V and 2 bases from J, the junction contained 10 bases not matched to a gene. The germline V gene encodes CDR1 SGHRS and CDR2 YFSETQ. For the CDR3, the DNA is TGCGCCAGCAGCCCTACTCTCGGGGGGGCTAACACCGGGGAGCTGTTTTTT. Amino acid sequence: CASSPTLGGANTGELFF.

The chain is built from TRBV6-1 and TRBJ2-6, with 11 bases identical to TRBD1. The CDR3 length is 18 residues. The junction had 6 bases not matched to a gene; V was cut back by 3 bases and J by 2 bases. Germline values: CDR1 MNHNS, CDR2 SASEGT. The CDR3 coding sequence is TGTGCCAGCAGTGATCCGGGACAGGGGGTCACTGGGGCCAACGTCCTGACTTTC. It yields the protein CASSDPGQGVTGANVLTF.

The V call is TRBV9, the J call TRBJ2-5; 7 nucleotides line up with TRBD2. Judging by the DNA end, TRBJ2-7 fits better; the J call may be wrong. In germline, CDR1 is SGDLS, CDR2 YYNGEE. This CDR3 contains 15 residues. The CDR3 reads CASSVAAGLPYEQYF. CDR3 coding DNA: TGTGCCAGCAGCGTAGCAGCGGGGCTACCCTACGAGCAGTACTTC.

The V and J genes are TRBV9 and TRBJ2-7, with D uncertain. V lost 0 bases and J lost 0, with 4 bases in between. This CDR3 contains 13 residues. Germline V gene data show CDR1 as SGDLS and CDR2 as YYNGEE. In DNA, the CDR3 is TGTGCCAGCAGCGTAGTTAGCTCCTACGAGCAGTACTTC. It codes for CASSVVSSYEQYF.

V is TRBV7-2 and J is TRBJ2-2; 9 bases align to TRBD1. The CDR3 contains 16 residues. Germline CDR1 and CDR2: SGHTA and FQGNSA. After removal of 5 bases from V and 3 bases from J, the junction contained 7 bases not matched to a gene. The CDR3 loop is CASSKHRQGDTGELFF. The CDR3 nucleotides read TGTGCCAGCAGCAAACACCGACAGGGGGACACCGGGGAGCTGTTTTTT.

This clone appeared a few times. The J gene is TRBJ1-1, the V gene TRBV5-6, with TRBD1 as a possible D gene (5 bases). Between the trimmed V and J ends, which lost 3 bases and 8 bases, there was a span of 14 bases. The V gene's germline CDR1 is SGHDT and CDR2 YYEEEE. The CDR3 covers 13 residues. The CDR3 nucleotides are TGTGCCAGCAGCTCTATGGCGGGGCTCGAAGCTTTCTTT. It is translated as CASSSMAGLEAFF.

The CDR3 DNA is TGTGCCAGTAGTATGGGACAGCTTTATGGCTACACCTTC. Translated, it gives CASSMGQLYGYTF. This chain joins TRBV19 and TRBJ1-2, with 7 nucleotides matching TRBD1. The CDR3 has 13 amino acids. CDR1 LNHDA and CDR2 SQIVND come from the germline V gene (reference sequence). Trimming removed 3 bases from V and 5 bases from J; junction bases left unmatched: 3. Looking up the rest from reference TRBV19 and TRBJ1-2 gives the full variable domain: DGGITQSPKYLFRKEGQNVTLSCEQNLNHDAMYWYRQDPGQGLRLIYYSQIVNDFQKGDIAEGYSVSREKKESFPLTVTSAQKNPTAFYLCASSMGQLYGYTFGSGTRLTVV.

The chain combines TRBV6-4 with TRBJ2-1; D is perhaps TRBD2 (7 bases). Per germline, CDR1 MRHNA and CDR2 SNTAGT. V lost 2 bases and J lost 4, with 21 bases in between. The CDR3 extends over 18 amino acids. The CDR3 loop is CASSDRGGPRRGYNEQFF. CDR3 nucleotide sequence: TGTGCCAGCAGTGACAGGGGGGGACCCCGTCGGGGTTACAATGAGCAGTTCTTC.

This chain joins TRBV9 and TRBJ2-5; tentatively, D is TRBD2 (5 bases). Germline-derived CDR1 and CDR2 are SGDLS and YYNGEE. V was clipped by 3 bases and J by 2 bases, with 17 bases between them. The CDR3 has 16 amino acids. The CDR3 bases are TGTGCCAGCAGCGCCAGCTCGGGCGGACTTCAAGAGACCCAGTACTTC. This translates into CASSASSGGLQETQYF.

This clone was counted a few times. The chain couples TRBV15 to TRBJ1-2; 9 bases fit TRBD1. The V and J ends lost 0 bases and 8 bases, in that order; junction bases with no gene match: 7. This CDR3 spans 15 amino acids. Germline loops: CDR1 LNHNV, CDR2 YYDKDF (reference sequence). This CDR3 is CATSRELQGAGGYTF. For the CDR3, the DNA is TGTGCCACCAGCAGAGAACTACAGGGGGCGGGAGGCTACACCTTC.